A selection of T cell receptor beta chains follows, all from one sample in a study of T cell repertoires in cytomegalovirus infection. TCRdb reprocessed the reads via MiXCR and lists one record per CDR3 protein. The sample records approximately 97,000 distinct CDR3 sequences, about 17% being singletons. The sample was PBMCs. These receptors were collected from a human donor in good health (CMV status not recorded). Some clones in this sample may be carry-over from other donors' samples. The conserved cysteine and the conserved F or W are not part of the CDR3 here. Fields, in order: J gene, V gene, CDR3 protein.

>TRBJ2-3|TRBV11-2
ASSVTGSLRGDTQY
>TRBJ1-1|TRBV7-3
ASSLNSMNTEAF
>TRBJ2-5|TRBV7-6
ASTIGVGQETQY
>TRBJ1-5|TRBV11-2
ASSLDQRSNQPQH
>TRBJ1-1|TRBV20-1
SARDRMDSEAF
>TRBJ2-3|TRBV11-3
ASSLGAGASTDTQY
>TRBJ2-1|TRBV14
ASSQVDVEQF
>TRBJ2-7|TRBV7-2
ASSLIAIGYEQY
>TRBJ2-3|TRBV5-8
ASSSPRRGRSTDTQY
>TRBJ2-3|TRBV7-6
ASSLVGGGTDTQY
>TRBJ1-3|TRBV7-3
ASSLEGARGNTIY
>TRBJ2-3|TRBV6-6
ASTDLGGASTDTQY
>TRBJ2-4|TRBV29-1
SVVEGGRLAKNIQY
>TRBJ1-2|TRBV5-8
ASSLPGTGTSYGYT
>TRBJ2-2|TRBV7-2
ASSHGGRNTGELF
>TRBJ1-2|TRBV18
ASSPLREGAHGYT
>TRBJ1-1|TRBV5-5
ASSRGQGREAF
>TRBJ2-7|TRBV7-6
ASSFRNEQY
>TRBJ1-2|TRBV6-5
ASIRLGGYT
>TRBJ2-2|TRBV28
ASKRIAGELF
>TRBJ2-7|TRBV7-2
ASSLGRSQTYEQY
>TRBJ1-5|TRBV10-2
ASSQGGFQPQH
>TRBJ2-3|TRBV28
ASSFPLAGTTDTQY
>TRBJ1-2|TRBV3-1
ASSLSRTAKYGYT
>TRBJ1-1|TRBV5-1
ASSLAKGLNTEAF
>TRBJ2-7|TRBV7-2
ASSSGTGSPYEQY
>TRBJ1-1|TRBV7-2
VSILDSMNTEAF
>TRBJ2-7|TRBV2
ASSERAWGEQY
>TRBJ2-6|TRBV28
ASSAWGDSGANVLT
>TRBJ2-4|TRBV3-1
ASTQGELTAGIQY
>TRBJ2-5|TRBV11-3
ASSYNGGKETQY
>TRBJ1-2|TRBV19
ASSILNSWNYGYT
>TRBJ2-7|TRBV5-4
ASSTSAGRFSYEQY
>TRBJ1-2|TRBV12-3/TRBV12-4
ASSLKPAGGYT
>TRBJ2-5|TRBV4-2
ASSQGNVGGETQY